A single sample gave rise to the 29 T cell receptor beta chains below, sequenced in a study of T cells in Graves' hyperthyroidism and ophthalmopathy. RNA transcripts gave rise to amplified TCR beta CDR3 regions. The HTBI primer set served for first-round RT-PCR of the TCR CDR3. TCRdb itself ran the multiplex PCR reads through MiXCR, one entry per CDR3 protein. The sample yields 300,000 to 400,000 distinct CDR3 sequences, roughly 13% seen once. The sample was blood. These receptors came from a woman aged 55-70 years with Graves' hyperthyroidism.

There are many counts of this clonotype. V and J are TRBV12-3 or TRBV12-4 and TRBJ2-7; no clear D. This CDR3 is 13 amino acids long. Between the trimmed V and J ends, which lost 2 bases and 3 bases, there was a span of 8 bases. The chain's CDR3 is CASSLLGGYEQYF. In DNA, the CDR3 is TGTGCCAGCAGTTTACTAGGTGGCTACGAGCAGTACTTC.

The rearrangement joins TRBV11-2 to TRBJ2-2; D call uncertain. This CDR3 comprises 13 residues. V lost 3 bases and J lost 10, with 12 bases in between. Germline values: CDR1 SGHAT, CDR2 FQNNGV. CDR3 amino acids: CASSFSYLEELFF. As DNA, the CDR3 is TGTGCCAGCAGCTTTTCCTATCTTGAGGAGCTGTTTTTT. The complete variable domain, with remaining parts taken from reference TRBV11-2 and TRBJ2-2, reads EAGVAQSPRYKIIEKRQSVAFWCNPISGHATLYWYQQILGQGPKLLIQFQNNGVVDDSQLPKDRFSAERLKGVDSTLKIQPAKLEDSAVYLCASSFSYLEELFFGEGSRLTVL.

The sample holds many counts of this clonotype. The V gene is TRBV3-1, the J gene TRBJ1-1, with D unclear. V was trimmed by 1 base and J by 0 bases, leaving 18 bases between them. This CDR3 is 18 amino acids long. The V gene's germline CDR1 is LGHDT and CDR2 YNNKEL (reference sequence). DNA of the CDR3: TGTGCCAGCAGCCAAGGTCCTAGTGACGCAGCATTGAACACTGAAGCTTTCTTT. Translation gives CASSQGPSDAALNTEAFF. Drawing the rest from reference TRBV3-1 and TRBJ1-1, the complete variable domain is DTAVSQTPKYLVTQMGNDKSIKCEQNLGHDTMYWYKQDSKKFLKIMFSYNNKELIINETVPNRFSPKSPDKAHLNLHINSLELGDSAVYFCASSQGPSDAALNTEAFFGQGTRLTVV.

At least ten counts were recorded for this clonotype. CDR3 in DNA: TGTGCCAGCAGTTACTTGGGACAGGGGTACGAGCAGTACTTC. Translation: CASSYLGQGYEQYF. The chain joins TRBV6-5 to TRBJ2-7; the match to TRBD1 covers 10 bases. The trim removed 1 base at V and 4 bases at J, leaving 1 base unmatched. Per the germline V gene, CDR1 is MNHEY and CDR2 is SVGAGI. The CDR3 is made up of 14 amino acids.

The chain links TRBV9 to TRBJ2-1; weak D call: TRBD2 (6 bases). Trimming pared 0 bases from V and 1 base from J, leaving 11 bases between. This CDR3 region has 16 residues. Germline V lookup: CDR1 SGDLS, CDR2 YYNGEE. CDR3 sequence: CASSVDLGTSYNEQFF. The DNA for the CDR3 is TGTGCCAGCAGCGTAGATCTGGGGACTTCCTACAATGAGCAGTTCTTC.

This clonotype was counted only a few times. The chain is built from TRBV5-4 and TRBJ2-5, with 12 nucleotides matching TRBD1. V lost 6 bases and J lost 5; bases outside the gene matches: 5. Germline V CDR1 and CDR2: SGHNT, YYREEE (reference sequence). The CDR3 extends over 14 amino acids. The CDR3 loop is CASTGTGGRETQYF. The CDR3 DNA sequence: TGTGCCAGCACCGGGACAGGGGGCCGTGAGACCCAGTACTTC. Filled out from reference TRBV5-4 and TRBJ2-5, the complete variable domain reads ETGVTQSPTHLIKTRGQQVTLRCSSQSGHNTVSWYQQALGQGPQFIFQYYREEENGRGNFPPRFSGLQFPNYSSELNVNALELDDSALYLCASTGTGGRETQYFGPGTRLLVL.

This clonotype was seen ten or more times. The chain links TRBV9 to TRBJ2-3; 11 nucleotides align to TRBD2. Trimming removed 2 bases from V and 2 bases from J; junction bases left unmatched: 4. Germline V gene sequence: CDR1 SGDLS, CDR2 YYNGEE. This CDR3 has 16 amino acids. The CDR3 protein is CASSVGTSGFTDTQYF. As DNA, the CDR3 is TGTGCCAGCAGCGTGGGGACTAGCGGATTCACAGATACGCAGTATTTT. Together with reference TRBV9 and TRBJ2-3, the CDR3 gives the full variable domain: DSGVTQTPKHLITATGQRVTLRCSPRSGDLSVYWYQQSLDQGLQFLIQYYNGEERAKGNILERFSAQQFPDLHSELNLSSLELGDSALYFCASSVGTSGFTDTQYFGPGTRLTVL.

This chain links TRBV6-5 with TRBJ2-7; 7 positions agree with TRBD2. The CDR3 has 14 amino acids. With V trimmed by 2 bases and J by 2 bases, 3 bases remained unmatched. Germline V gene data show CDR1 as MNHEY and CDR2 as SVGAGI. The CDR3 here is CASSYGGVTYEQYF. The CDR3 DNA follows: TGTGCCAGCAGTTACGGGGGGGTGACCTACGAGCAGTACTTC.

This clonotype has more than one count but fewer than ten. V is TRBV9 and J is TRBJ1-2; a weak D match, TRBD1 (6 bases). The CDR3 is made up of 15 amino acids. Per the germline V gene, CDR1 is SGDLS and CDR2 is YYNGEE. Trimming pared 6 bases from V and 8 bases from J, leaving 23 bases between. In DNA form, the CDR3 reads TGTGCCAGCAACGTGTGGGACAACCAACCCGGGGGCTACACCTTC. Amino acids: CASNVWDNQPGGYTF.

There are many counts of this clonotype. Here the CDR3 reads CASSSSPPVYEQFF. The CDR3 DNA is TGTGCCAGCAGTTCGTCCCCCCCAGTATACGAGCAGTTCTTC. The V and J genes are TRBV6-2 or TRBV6-3 and TRBJ2-1; D uncertain. The ends were cut back, 4 bases at V and 10 bases at J, with 17 bases in the middle. Germline CDR1 reads MNHEY; CDR2 reads SVGEGT. The CDR3 length is 14 residues.

This clonotype was detected ten times or more. The J gene is TRBJ2-7, the V gene TRBV7-2; D gene unclear. This CDR3 has 15 amino acids. CDR1 is SGHTA and CDR2 is FQGNSA in the germline V gene. Trimming removed 1 base at V and 2 bases at J, with 12 bases between. CDR3 protein: CASSLGPESPYEQYF. In nucleotides, the CDR3 is TGTGCCAGCAGCTTAGGACCCGAATCCCCCTACGAGCAGTACTTC.

This clonotype was seen many times. This chain connects TRBV20-1 to TRBJ2-1; 7 bases map to TRBD2. The CDR3 spans 15 residues. V lost 3 bases and J lost 6; bases outside the gene matches: 11. Germline V CDR1 and CDR2: DFQATT, SNEGSKA (reference sequence). CDR3 region: CSARSAVAGTNEQFF. Written as DNA, the CDR3 is TGCAGTGCTAGGTCCGCGGTAGCGGGTACCAATGAGCAGTTCTTC.

V and J are TRBV12-3 or TRBV12-4 and TRBJ2-1; D is uncertain. The CDR3 covers 12 residues. With 7 bases removed from V and 9 bases from J, the gap between germline ends came to 13 bases. The CDR3 loop is CASTPGSAEQFF. For the CDR3, the DNA is TGTGCCAGCACCCCTGGGTCCGCTGAGCAGTTCTTC.

The chain couples TRBV15 to TRBJ2-7; either TRBD1 or TRBD2 may supply D (6 bases each). Per germline, CDR1 LNHNV and CDR2 YYDKDF (reference sequence). V dropped 5 bases and J dropped 6 bases, with 11 bases sitting between them. The CDR3 consists of 12 residues. DNA of the CDR3: TGTGCCACCAGCCGCTCGGGGGCCGAGCAGTACTTC. Translation gives CATSRSGAEQYF.

This clonotype has ten or more counts. The CDR3 sequence is CASSYTGLSNEQFF. Written as DNA, the CDR3 is TGTGCCAGCAGTTATACGGGACTGTCCAATGAGCAGTTCTTC. The V call is TRBV6-5, the J call TRBJ2-1, with TRBD2 as a possible D gene (6 bases). V was cut by 3 bases and J by 6 bases, with 12 bases left in between. There are 14 residues in the CDR3. Per the germline V gene, CDR1 is MNHEY and CDR2 is SVGAGI.

The chain has TRBV19 and TRBJ2-1, with 9 bases that match TRBD1. Per germline, CDR1 LNHDA and CDR2 SQIVND (reference sequence). The V segment lost 4 bases and the J segment 0 bases; nucleotides outside the gene matches: 7. CDR3 length: 17 amino acids. CDR3 region: CASSTGTGKSSYNEQFF. For the CDR3, the DNA is TGTGCCAGTAGTACTGGGACAGGGAAAAGCTCCTACAATGAGCAGTTCTTC.

V is TRBV20-1 and J is TRBJ2-1; either TRBD1 or TRBD2 may fit D (5 bases each). CDR3 length: 15 residues. Germline V gives CDR1 DFQATT, CDR2 SNEGSKA (reference sequence). V lost 0 bases and J 1 base, leaving 10 bases between the germline ends. The CDR3 protein is CSARDRGASYNEQFF. In DNA form, the CDR3 reads TGCAGTGCTAGAGATCGAGGGGCTTCCTACAATGAGCAGTTCTTC.

The chain employs TRBV12-3 or TRBV12-4 and TRBJ2-1, with 11 nucleotides matching TRBD2. Trimming removed 2 bases from V and 9 bases from J; junction bases left unmatched: 6. The CDR3 length is 15 residues. CDR3 nucleotide sequence: TGTGCCAGCAGTTTAACCTTAGCGGGAGGGAGTGAGCAGTTCTTC. Translated, it gives CASSLTLAGGSEQFF.

The V call is TRBV20-1, the J call TRBJ2-5, with 8 bases matching TRBD2. CDR3 length: 12 residues. Germline V CDR1 and CDR2: DFQATT, SNEGSKA (reference sequence). Trimming took 5 bases from V and 5 from J; bases not matched to a gene: 4. CDR3 sequence (DNA): TGCAGTGCTCAACGGGAGGGCGAGACCCAGTACTTC. Translation: CSAQREGETQYF.

This clonotype has just a few counts. Given a much more abundant clone one base away, this may be a read error. The chain links TRBV2 to TRBJ2-5; D not certain. V was pared by 7 bases and J by 4 bases, with 16 bases between. Germline V CDR1 and CDR2: SNHLY, FYNNEI. The CDR3 has 14 residues. The CDR3 DNA follows: TGTGCCAGCACCTATTCGAGAGCAGGAGAGACCCAGTACTTC. This encodes CASTYSRAGETQYF.

Many counts were recorded for this clonotype. The rearrangement uses TRBV3-1 and TRBJ1-4; D unresolved. The V gene lost 7 bases and the J gene lost 7 bases, with 16 bases spanning the gap. The CDR3 runs 14 residues. Germline lookup yields CDR1 LGHDT and CDR2 YNNKEL (reference sequence). For the CDR3, the DNA is TGTGCCAGCACCCCGCGGGGAAGAGTTGAAAAACTGTTTTTT. It codes for CASTPRGRVEKLFF.

This clonotype was detected ten times or more. The chain links TRBV28 to TRBJ1-1; D ambiguous. Per the germline V gene, CDR1 is MDHEN and CDR2 is SYDVKM. This CDR3 contains 15 residues. Trimming stripped 2 bases from V and 4 bases from J, with 14 bases between. The CDR3 DNA reads TGTGCCAGCAGTTTAGGAGGCACAATGGGCACTGAAGCTTTCTTT. The encoded protein is CASSLGGTMGTEAFF.

This clonotype was seen at least ten times. The chain has TRBV29-1 and TRBJ2-7; TRBD1 agrees at 11 bases. The CDR3 runs to 14 residues. CDR1 is SQVTM and CDR2 is ANQGSEA in the germline V gene. The ends lost 7 bases at V and 5 bases at J; junction bases unmatched: 10. The CDR3 loop is CSAGGTGGINEQYF. Written as DNA, the CDR3 is TGCAGCGCTGGGGGGACAGGGGGTATCAACGAGCAGTACTTC.

This clonotype was detected many times. The V call is TRBV5-6, the J call TRBJ2-3; D remains unclear. Per germline, CDR1 SGHDT and CDR2 YYEEEE. Trimming removed 2 bases from V and 0 bases from J, with 19 bases in between. The CDR3 covers 18 residues. The CDR3 loop is CASSFLGGFTPSTDTQYF. The CDR3 nucleotides read TGTGCCAGCAGCTTTTTGGGCGGCTTCACCCCGAGCACAGATACGCAGTATTTT.

V is TRBV2 and J is TRBJ2-7; 10 nucleotides match TRBD1. Germline V gene lookup returns CDR1 SNHLY and CDR2 FYNNEI. CDR3 size: 14 residues. J lost 6 bases, V lost 7 bases, and 9 bases had no gene match. CDR3 in DNA: TGTGCCAGCAAGTCCAGGGACAGGGGAGGCGAGCAGTACTTC. It translates to CASKSRDRGGEQYF.

Comments on this clonotype: The junction does not match germline at one end; this may be a read error. Here the CDR3 reads CASNIAGGGNNEQFF. The CDR3 nucleotides read TGTGCCAGTAATATAGCGGGAGGGGGTAACAATGAGCAGTTCTTC. The chain employs TRBV19 and TRBJ2-1; TRBD2 matches at 11 bases. The CDR3 totals 15 residues. Germline CDR1 LNHDA, CDR2 SQIVND (reference sequence).

This clonotype has at least ten counts. The CDR3 DNA follows: TGTGCCAGCAGCCCATTTGGGGAGACCCAGTACTTC. Its protein is CASSPFGETQYF. The chain couples TRBV11-2 to TRBJ2-5; D unclear. Germline V CDR1 and CDR2: SGHAT, FQNNGV. The CDR3 has 12 residues. V was clipped by 5 bases and J by 5 bases, with 9 bases between them.

There are many counts of this clonotype. The V gene is TRBV27, the J gene TRBJ2-1; 10 bases line up with TRBD2. Germline loops: CDR1 MNHEY, CDR2 SMNVEV (reference sequence). The CDR3 consists of 15 residues. Unmatched junction bases numbered 12, after V lost 8 bases and J lost 8 bases. CDR3: CASRHWLAGVYEQFF. The CDR3 coding sequence is TGTGCCAGCCGGCATTGGCTAGCGGGAGTCTATGAGCAGTTCTTC.

This clonotype occurred many times. Because the CDR3's place on the DNA is in doubt, the DNA is left out and the CDR3 is given as listed by TCRdb. CDR3 region: CASSTSDLAKLSYNEQFF. The V and J genes are TRBV6-1 and TRBJ2-1; no DNA check was done on the table's D call, TRBD2. The germline V gene has CDR1 MNHNS and CDR2 SASEGT. From its first to its last residue, the CDR3 has 18 amino acids.